This TCR beta chain was identified during a study of cytotoxic CD8 clonotypes in ibrutinib-treated CLL. Whole-study context: Partial responses numbered roughly 25 and complete responses 2; after a median about 72 months, about 14 stayed remitted and about 12 progressed.

The count of this clone is one. Its antigen remains unidentified. The study, taken as a whole, reports: Clonotypes that were public were uncommon, and they contracted or stayed stable on treatment.

Sequenced by immunoSEQ multiplex PCR; TCRdb stores in-frame clones only, minus some. In the table there are approximately 330,000 clones, approximately 80% of which are singletons. The V gene lost 4 bases and the J gene lost 3 bases, with 21 bases spanning the gap. CDR1 and CDR2 from the germline V gene are MGHRA and YSYEKL. This CDR3 region has 17 residues. The sample in question was PBMCs, obtained before ibrutinib treatment. V gene TRBV4-1 combines with J gene TRBJ1-2, with D maybe TRBD1 (5 bases). The sequence came from a human donor with chronic lymphocytic leukemia. This chain's CDR3 is CASSRTTQGVDDYGYTF. CDR3 bases: TGCGCCAGCAGCCGTACAACTCAGGGTGTAGACGACTATGGCTACACCTTC.